This TCR beta chain emerged from a study of T cell responses to AZD1222 COVID-19 vaccine. Whole-study results and caveats: There were repertoire samples only from the period after the peak T cell response.

A remark on this clone: Antigen: not known.

The V end lost 4 bases, the J end lost 2 bases, and 16 bases lay between the germline ends. The germline V gene has CDR1 SGHKS and CDR2 YYEKEE (reference sequence). This CDR3 has 16 residues. Clones were read by immunoSEQ multiplex PCR, and TCRdb kept only the in-frame ones, dropping some. The sample includes over 100,000 clones, 89% of them seen just once. The chain is built from TRBV5-5 and TRBJ1-5, with D perhaps matching TRBD1 (6 bases). Sample: peripheral blood, taken on day 0 of AZD1222 vaccination. The sequence was obtained from an adult in good health. CDR3: CASSAGGGRGNQPQHF. Written as DNA, the CDR3 is TGTGCCAGCAGCGCGGGTGGGGGGCGCGGCAATCAGCCCCAGCATTTT.